The 11 T cell receptor beta chains below were found in one sample sequenced in a study of T-cell memory formation after mild COVID-19. From the 5' RACE reads, TCRdb called clonotypes with MiXCR, one entry per CDR3 protein. Of 85,000 to 130,000 distinct CDR3 sequences listed, roughly 11% are singletons. Sequencing input: PBMCs or a T cell subset sorted from them (not recorded which). These receptors all stem from a man aged 18 to 29 who had mild COVID-19 (a few samples of this study predate the infection). Cell type and time point are not known.

This clonotype appeared many times. The V and J genes are TRBV7-9 and TRBJ2-3; the D is unclear. CDR3 size: 15 residues. The germline gives CDR1 SEHNR, CDR2 FQNEAQ (reference sequence). Trimming removed 7 bases from V and 0 bases from J, with 14 bases in between. This CDR3 is CASTIWARSTDTQYF. DNA for the CDR3: TGTGCCAGCACCATATGGGCACGAAGCACAGATACGCAGTATTTT. Based on the CDR3 plus reference TRBV7-9 and TRBJ2-3, the full variable domain is DTGVSQNPRHKITKRGQNVTFRCDPISEHNRLYWYRQTLGQGPEFLTYFQNEAQLEKSRLLSDRFSAERPKGSFSTLEIQRTEQGDSAMYLCASTIWARSTDTQYFGPGTRLTVL.

This clonotype was detected a few times. The J gene is TRBJ2-7, the V gene TRBV7-8, with a tentative D call TRBD1 (5 bases). Looked up from germline, CDR1 is SGHVS and CDR2 is FQNEAQ. The CDR3 extends over 16 amino acids. The germline V and J ends were trimmed by 3 bases and 6 bases, with 21 bases remaining between them. This CDR3 is CASSFLGRVGAGEQYF. CDR3 in DNA: TGTGCCAGCAGCTTCCTAGGTCGGGTAGGGGCTGGCGAGCAGTACTTC.

This chain connects TRBV7-8 to TRBJ2-3; D gene ambiguous. Trimming removed 0 bases from V and 2 bases from J, with 6 bases in between. CDR1 SGHVS and CDR2 FQNEAQ come from the germline V gene. This CDR3 has 14 residues. CDR3 residues: CASSLALFTDTQYF. The DNA of the CDR3 is TGTGCCAGCAGCTTAGCACTATTCACAGATACGCAGTATTTT.

This clonotype was seen a handful of times. V usage is TRBV6-6 and J usage is TRBJ1-6; no reliable D call. The V end was cut by 0 bases, the J end by 9 bases, with 9 bases between. The CDR3 spans 14 residues. Looked up from germline, CDR1 is MNHNY and CDR2 is SVGAGI (reference sequence). The CDR3 protein is CASSYSGSGSPLHF. The CDR3 DNA sequence: TGTGCCAGCAGTTACTCCGGGAGCGGTTCACCCCTCCACTTT.

The CDR3 loop is CASSAGTSITDTQYF. In DNA, the CDR3 is TGTGCCAGCAGCGCCGGGACTAGTATCACAGATACGCAGTATTTT. This chain joins TRBV7-9 and TRBJ2-3, with 8 bases matching TRBD2. The CDR3 sequence is 15 residues long. The V segment lost 5 bases and the J segment 2 bases; nucleotides outside the gene matches: 6. Germline CDR1 is SEHNR and CDR2 is FQNEAQ (reference sequence).

The rearrangement links TRBV6-1 to TRBJ2-7; D is uncertain. V was cut by 3 bases and J by 1 base, with 10 bases left in between. Per the germline V gene, CDR1 is MNHNS and CDR2 is SASEGT. The CDR3 consists of 14 residues. The CDR3 coding sequence is TGTGCCAGCAGTGACATAGGACCGTCCTACGAGCAGTACGTC. This translates into CASSDIGPSYEQYV.

This clonotype occurred many times. The rearrangement uses TRBV6-5 and TRBJ2-1; a weak D match, TRBD1 (6 bases). The germline V gene encodes CDR1 MNHEY and CDR2 SVGAGI. The CDR3 runs to 16 residues. The V end lost 0 bases, the J end lost 0 bases, and 9 bases lay between the germline ends. This CDR3 reads CASSYSTQGSYNEQFF. DNA for the CDR3: TGTGCCAGCAGTTACTCGACACAGGGCTCCTACAATGAGCAGTTCTTC.

This clonotype was counted between two and nine times. The CDR3 region is CASSNPTGRTEAFF. In nucleotides, the CDR3 is TGCGCCAGCAGCAACCCGACAGGTCGCACTGAAGCTTTCTTT. The V gene is TRBV5-1, the J gene TRBJ1-1; TRBD1 might be the D (6 bases). Looked up from germline, CDR1 is SGHRS and CDR2 is YFSETQ. Trimming took off 4 bases at V and 4 bases at J, with 14 bases between the two ends. The CDR3 extends over 14 amino acids.

This clonotype was seen a few times. The CDR3 protein is CASSLTLANQGALSYEQYV. CDR3 DNA sequence: TGTGCCAGCAGCTTAACCTTAGCTAATCAGGGGGCGCTTAGCTACGAGCAGTACGTC. This rearrangement joins TRBV7-2 to TRBJ2-7; 8 bases agree with TRBD1. The CDR3 runs to 19 residues. V dropped 2 bases and J dropped 3; count of bases not matched to a gene: 18. Germline-derived CDR1 and CDR2 are SGHTA and FQGNSA.

This clonotype came up a few times. The chain joins TRBV19 to TRBJ2-5; D gene ambiguous. There are 17 residues in the CDR3. Between the trimmed V and J ends, which lost 3 bases and 5 bases, there was a span of 22 bases. The germline V gene has CDR1 LNHDA and CDR2 SQIVND (reference sequence). CDR3 loop: CASSIPTLGYPRETQYF. CDR3 bases: TGTGCCAGTAGTATTCCCACCTTGGGCTACCCGAGGGAGACCCAGTACTTC.

The V and J genes are TRBV29-1 and TRBJ2-7, with D tentatively TRBD1 (6 bases). Germline V gene lookup returns CDR1 SQVTM and CDR2 ANQGSEA. The CDR3 runs 17 residues. Trimming stripped 4 bases from V and 1 base from J, with 23 bases between. Written as DNA, the CDR3 is TGCAGCGTTGGAGACTATGGGGACACCGGGATATCCTACGAGCAGTACTTC. This codes for CSVGDYGDTGISYEQYF.